These 14 T cell receptor beta chains came from one sample sequenced in a study of siplizumab effects on memory and regulatory T cells. Assay: immunoSEQ multiplex PCR; the TCRdb copy retains only in-frame clones and omits some. The sample includes some 100,000 clones, 75% to 95% of them seen just once. The sample consisted of CD4+ T cells sorted from blood. Receptor source: a human donor in good health. Some clones in this sample may be carry-over from other donors' samples.

The rearrangement uses TRBV7-9 and TRBJ2-4; 9 positions agree with TRBD1. This CDR3 is 14 amino acids long. V shed 5 bases and J 7 bases; nucleotides not matched to a gene: 6. The V gene's germline CDR1 is SEHNR and CDR2 FQNEAQ (reference sequence). The CDR3 sequence: CASSLAGTGNIQYF. CDR3 sequence (DNA): TGTGCCAGCAGCCTGGCCGGGACAGGGAACATTCAGTACTTC.

The CDR3 here is CASSSRKRGGNEQYF. The CDR3 nucleotides are TGTGCCAGCAGTTCCAGGAAGCGGGGGGGCAACGAGCAGTACTTC. The V call is TRBV6-5, the J call TRBJ2-7, with 10 bases fitting TRBD2. This CDR3 spans 15 amino acids. Germline assignment: CDR1 MNHEY and CDR2 SVGAGI. The V and J ends lost 4 bases and 5 bases, in that order; junction bases with no gene match: 8.

The V call is TRBV29-1, the J call TRBJ2-6, with TRBD2 matching 7 bases. Germline V lookup: CDR1 SQVTM, CDR2 ANQGSEA. The V gene end was trimmed by 6 bases and the J gene end by 4 bases; junction bases not matched to a gene: 6. This CDR3 contains 14 residues. CDR3 nucleotides: TGCAGCGTCCCTGGGGGGGTAGGGGCCAACGTCCTGACTTTC. This encodes CSVPGGVGANVLTF.

The chain joins TRBV5-1 to TRBJ2-2; the D gene could be TRBD1 or TRBD2 (6 bases each). Trimming stripped 7 bases from V and 2 bases from J, with 15 bases between. From germline, CDR1 is SGHRS and CDR2 YFSETQ. This CDR3 contains 15 residues. This chain's CDR3 is CASGRGQPNTGELFF. The CDR3 DNA reads as TGCGCCAGCGGTCGGGGGCAGCCCAACACCGGGGAGCTGTTTTTT.

V gene TRBV18 combines with J gene TRBJ2-2, with a tentative D call TRBD2 (5 bases). This CDR3 has 16 residues. Trimming removed 6 bases at V and 10 bases at J, with 24 bases between. Per the germline V gene, CDR1 is KGHSH and CDR2 is LQKENI. CDR3 nucleotides: TGTGCCAGCTCCCCCGGGGAGAGCTTACTTTCCATGGAGCTGTTTTTT. Its translation is CASSPGESLLSMELFF.

This chain uses TRBV5-6 with TRBJ2-6, with a weak D call TRBD1 (6 bases). The V gene lost 1 base and the J gene lost 4 bases, with 15 bases spanning the gap. CDR1 SGHDT and CDR2 YYEEEE come from the germline V gene. The CDR3 loop spans 17 amino acids. CDR3 region: CASSLSQGGIGANVLTF. CDR3 DNA: TGTGCCAGCAGCTTGTCACAGGGTGGCATCGGGGCCAACGTCCTGACTTTC.

This chain joins TRBV2 and TRBJ2-5; 8 bases are shared with TRBD2. With the DNA end fitting TRBJ2-7 better, the J assignment may be wrong. This CDR3 contains 15 residues. Germline V lookup: CDR1 SNHLY, CDR2 FYNNEI. The CDR3 DNA reads as TGTGCCAGCAGTGAGGGCCGGGAGGGCCTCGACGAGCAGTACTTC. Protein sequence: CASSEGREGLDEQYF.

This clone was found a few times. The chain couples TRBV11-2 to TRBJ2-7, with 7 nucleotides matching TRBD2. This CDR3 comprises 16 residues. Unmatched junction bases numbered 12, after V lost 5 bases and J lost 2 bases. Per the germline V gene, CDR1 is SGHAT and CDR2 is FQNNGV. The CDR3 DNA reads as TGTGCCAGCAGCGGAGTTGCGGGGGAAAATGCCTACGAGCAGTACTTC. This gives the protein CASSGVAGENAYEQYF.

The chain has TRBV5-1 and TRBJ2-3; D may be TRBD2 (6 bases). Germline CDR1 is SGHRS and CDR2 is YFSETQ. This CDR3 is built from 14 residues. Trimming shortened V by 5 bases and J by 1 base, and 11 bases separated the two germline ends. This chain's CDR3 is CASSGGSGTDTQYF. CDR3 bases: TGCGCCAGCAGTGGAGGGTCGGGCACAGATACGCAGTATTTT.

This chain uses TRBV2 with TRBJ1-2, with D perhaps matching TRBD1 (6 bases). Germline V lookup: CDR1 SNHLY, CDR2 FYNNEI. Trimming cost V 9 bases and J 4 bases, with 6 bases left between them. The CDR3 is 10 amino acids. The CDR3 nucleotides read TGTGCCAGGGACAGCTATGGCTACACCTTC. Its translation is CARDSYGYTF.

J is TRBJ2-1 and V is TRBV27; TRBD2 might be the D (6 bases). Between the trimmed V and J ends, which lost 4 bases and 0 bases, there was a span of 19 bases. The CDR3 length is 18 residues. Germline CDR1 and CDR2: MNHEY and SMNVEV (reference sequence). CDR3 region: CASSSSSKRVSSYNEQFF. As DNA, the CDR3 is TGTGCCAGCAGTTCCTCCTCGAAGCGGGTAAGCTCCTACAATGAGCAGTTCTTC.

This clone was observed a single time. The genes are TRBV7-9 and TRBJ2-5, with TRBD2 as a possible D gene (5 bases). Trimming shortened V by 0 bases and J by 4 bases, and 12 bases separated the two germline ends. The CDR3 has 15 residues. Germline CDR1 and CDR2: SEHNR and FQNEAQ (reference sequence). Here the CDR3 reads CASSLAAEVGETQYF. The DNA of the CDR3 is TGTGCCAGCAGCTTAGCTGCGGAGGTAGGAGAGACCCAGTACTTC.

The chain carries TRBV6-5 and TRBJ2-7; D gene ambiguous. The CDR3 has 15 amino acids. Per germline, CDR1 MNHEY and CDR2 SVGAGI. V lost 4 bases to trimming and J lost 6 bases, with 19 bases between them. The CDR3 coding sequence is TGTGCCAGCAGTTCCAATGCGGTTTCCCTCTCCGAGCAGTACTTC. Residues: CASSSNAVSLSEQYF.

The rearrangement uses TRBV10-3 and TRBJ2-2, with a weak D call TRBD2 (6 bases). Germline V gene lookup returns CDR1 ENHRY and CDR2 SYGVKD. Trimming removed 9 bases from V and 8 bases from J, with 7 bases in between. The CDR3 is 10 residues long. The CDR3 region is CAMLAGELFF. The CDR3, as DNA: TGTGCCATGCTAGCGGGGGAGCTGTTTTTT.